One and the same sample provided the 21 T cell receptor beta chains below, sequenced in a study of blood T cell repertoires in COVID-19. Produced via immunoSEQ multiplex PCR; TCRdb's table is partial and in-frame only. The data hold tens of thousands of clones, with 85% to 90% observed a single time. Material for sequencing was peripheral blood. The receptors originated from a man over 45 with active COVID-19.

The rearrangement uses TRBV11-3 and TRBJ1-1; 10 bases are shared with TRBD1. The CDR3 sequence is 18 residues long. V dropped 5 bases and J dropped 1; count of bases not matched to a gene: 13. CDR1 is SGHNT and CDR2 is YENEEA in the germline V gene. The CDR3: CASSPGQGVGRKNTEAFF. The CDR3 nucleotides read TGTGCCAGCAGCCCCGGACAGGGGGTAGGTCGGAAGAACACTGAAGCTTTCTTT.

CDR3 nucleotide sequence: TGTGCCAGCTCTCTTAGTGAGAGGAAGACCCAGTACTTC. This sequence encodes CASSLSERKTQYF. This sequence joins TRBV18 and TRBJ2-5; D remains unclear. The CDR3 has 13 residues. Per germline, CDR1 KGHSH and CDR2 LQKENI. Trimming shortened V by 6 bases and J by 6 bases, and 14 bases separated the two germline ends.

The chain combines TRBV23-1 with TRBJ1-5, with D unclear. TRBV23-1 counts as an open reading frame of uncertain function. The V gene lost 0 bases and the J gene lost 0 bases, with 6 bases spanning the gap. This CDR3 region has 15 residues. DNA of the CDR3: TGCGCCAGCAGTCAATCCGGGTATAGCAATCAGCCCCAGCATTTT. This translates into CASSQSGYSNQPQHF.

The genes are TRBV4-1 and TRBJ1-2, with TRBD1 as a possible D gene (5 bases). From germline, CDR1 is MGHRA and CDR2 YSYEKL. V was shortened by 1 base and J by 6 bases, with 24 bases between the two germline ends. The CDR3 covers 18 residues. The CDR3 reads CASSQAAGPRRGGNGYTF. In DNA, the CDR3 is TGCGCCAGCAGCCAAGCTGCCGGGCCAAGGAGGGGTGGAAATGGCTACACCTTC.

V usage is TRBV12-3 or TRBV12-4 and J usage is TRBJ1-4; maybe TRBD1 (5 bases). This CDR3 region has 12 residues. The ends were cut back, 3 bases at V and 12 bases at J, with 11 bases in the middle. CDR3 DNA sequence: TGTGCCAGCAGTTTTTTTCCGGGGGAACTGTTTTTT. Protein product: CASSFFPGELFF.

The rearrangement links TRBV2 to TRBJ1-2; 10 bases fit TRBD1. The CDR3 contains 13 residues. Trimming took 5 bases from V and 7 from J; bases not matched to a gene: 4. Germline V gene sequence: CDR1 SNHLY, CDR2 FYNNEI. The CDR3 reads CASSSGTGAGYTF. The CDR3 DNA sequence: TGTGCCAGCAGTTCCGGGACAGGGGCTGGCTACACCTTC. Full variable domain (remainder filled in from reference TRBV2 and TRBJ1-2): EPEVTQTPSHQVTQMGQEVILRCVPISNHLYFYWYRQILGQKVEFLVSFYNNEISEKSEIFDDQFSVERPDGSNFTLKIRSTKLEDSAMYFCASSSGTGAGYTFGSGTRLTVV.

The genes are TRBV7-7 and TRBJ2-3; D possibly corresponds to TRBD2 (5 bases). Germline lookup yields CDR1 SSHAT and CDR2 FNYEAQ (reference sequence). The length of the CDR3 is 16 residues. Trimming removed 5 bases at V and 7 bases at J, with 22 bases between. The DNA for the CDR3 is TGTGCCAGCAGCCCTACGCCGGGGTCTAGTGCCTATACGCAGTATTTT. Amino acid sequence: CASSPTPGSSAYTQYF.

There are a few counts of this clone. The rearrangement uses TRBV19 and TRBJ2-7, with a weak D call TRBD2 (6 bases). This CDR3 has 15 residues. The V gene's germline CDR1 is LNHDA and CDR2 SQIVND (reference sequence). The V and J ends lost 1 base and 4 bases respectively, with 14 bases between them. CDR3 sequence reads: CASSIGGGLGYEQYF. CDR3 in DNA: TGTGCCAGTAGTATAGGTGGAGGGCTCGGTTACGAGCAGTACTTC.

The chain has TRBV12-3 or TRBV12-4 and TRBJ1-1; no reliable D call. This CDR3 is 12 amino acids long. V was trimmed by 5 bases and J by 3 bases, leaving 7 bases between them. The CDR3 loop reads CASSLEYTEAFF. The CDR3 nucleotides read TGTGCCAGCAGTCTGGAGTACACTGAAGCTTTCTTT.

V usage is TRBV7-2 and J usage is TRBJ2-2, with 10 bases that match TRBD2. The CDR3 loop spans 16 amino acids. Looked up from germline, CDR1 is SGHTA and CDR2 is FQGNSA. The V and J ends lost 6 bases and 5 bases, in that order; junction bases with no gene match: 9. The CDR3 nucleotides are TGTGCCAGCAGTGATAAGCGGGAGGGTCGAACCGGGGAGCTGTTTTTT. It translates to CASSDKREGRTGELFF.

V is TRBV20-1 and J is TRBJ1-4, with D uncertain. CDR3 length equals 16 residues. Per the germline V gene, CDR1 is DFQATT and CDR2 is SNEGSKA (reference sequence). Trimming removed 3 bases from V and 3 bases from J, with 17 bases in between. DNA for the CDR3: TGCAGTGCTAGTCTTGGAGGGAGTAAGTCTAATGAAAAACTGTTTTTT. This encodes CSASLGGSKSNEKLFF.

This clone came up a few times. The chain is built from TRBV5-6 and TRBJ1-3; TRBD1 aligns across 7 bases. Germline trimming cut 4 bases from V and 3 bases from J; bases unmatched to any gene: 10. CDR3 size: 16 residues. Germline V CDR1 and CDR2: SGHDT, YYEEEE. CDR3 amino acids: CASSPNRGGGGNTIYF. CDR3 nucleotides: TGTGCCAGCAGCCCAAACAGGGGCGGTGGTGGAAACACCATATATTTT.

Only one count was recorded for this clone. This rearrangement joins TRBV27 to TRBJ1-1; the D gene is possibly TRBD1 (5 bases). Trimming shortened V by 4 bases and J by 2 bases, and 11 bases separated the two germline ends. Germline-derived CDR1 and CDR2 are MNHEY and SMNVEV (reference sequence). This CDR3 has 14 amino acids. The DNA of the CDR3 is TGTGCCAGCAGTTCCTGGGGCTTCAACACTGAAGCTTTCTTT. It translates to CASSSWGFNTEAFF.

CDR3 sequence reads: CASSASGGTDTQYF. The CDR3 DNA follows: TGCGCCAGCAGCGCAAGCGGGGGCACAGATACGCAGTATTTT. The V call is TRBV5-1, the J call TRBJ2-3; 7 bases agree with TRBD2. This CDR3 spans 14 amino acids. Per the germline V gene, CDR1 is SGHRS and CDR2 is YFSETQ. Trimming at V came to 4 bases and at J to 1 base, leaving 3 bases not matched to a gene.

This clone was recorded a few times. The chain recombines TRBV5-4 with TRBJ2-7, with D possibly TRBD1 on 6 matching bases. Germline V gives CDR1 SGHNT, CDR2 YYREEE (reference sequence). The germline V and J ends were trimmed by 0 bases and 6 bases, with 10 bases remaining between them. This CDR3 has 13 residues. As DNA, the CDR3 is TGTGCCAGCAGCTTGGACAGGGTAGGCGAGCAGTACTTC. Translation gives CASSLDRVGEQYF.

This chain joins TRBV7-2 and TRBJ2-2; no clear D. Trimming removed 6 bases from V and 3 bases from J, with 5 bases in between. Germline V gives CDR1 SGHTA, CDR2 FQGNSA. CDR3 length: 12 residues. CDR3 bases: TGTGCCAGCAGTTCGGACACCGGGGAGCTGTTTTTT. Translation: CASSSDTGELFF.

In DNA form, the CDR3 reads TGTGCCAGCAGCCAAGATCTTAGCTCCTACGAGCAGTACTTC. Translating it yields CASSQDLSSYEQYF. The V gene is TRBV3-1 (or the pseudogene TRBV3-2), the J gene TRBJ2-7; D not resolved. V lost 0 bases and J 0 bases, leaving 6 bases between the germline ends. Looked up from germline, CDR1 is LGHDT and CDR2 is YNNKEL (reference sequence). CDR3 length equals 14 residues.

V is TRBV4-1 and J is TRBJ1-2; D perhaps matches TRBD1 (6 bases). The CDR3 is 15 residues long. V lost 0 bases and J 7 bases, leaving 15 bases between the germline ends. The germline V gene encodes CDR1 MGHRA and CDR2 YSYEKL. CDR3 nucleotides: TGCGCCAGCAGCCAAGATCTGGACAGAGGAGTTGGCTACACCTTC. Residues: CASSQDLDRGVGYTF.

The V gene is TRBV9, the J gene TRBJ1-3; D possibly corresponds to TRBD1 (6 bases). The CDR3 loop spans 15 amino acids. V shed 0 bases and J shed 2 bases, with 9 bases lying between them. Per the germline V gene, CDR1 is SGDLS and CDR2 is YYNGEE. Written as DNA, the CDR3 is TGTGCCAGCAGCGTAGAAGGGGGGGCTGGAAACACCATATATTTT. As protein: CASSVEGGAGNTIYF.

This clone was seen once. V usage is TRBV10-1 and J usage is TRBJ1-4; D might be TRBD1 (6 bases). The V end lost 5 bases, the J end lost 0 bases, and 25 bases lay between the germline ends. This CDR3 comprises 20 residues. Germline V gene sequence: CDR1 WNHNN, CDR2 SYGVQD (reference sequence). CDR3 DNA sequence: TGCGCCAGCAGTTATACTTTGGAAGGACAGCCAGTTCCAACTAATGAAAAACTGTTTTTT. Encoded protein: CASSYTLEGQPVPTNEKLFF.

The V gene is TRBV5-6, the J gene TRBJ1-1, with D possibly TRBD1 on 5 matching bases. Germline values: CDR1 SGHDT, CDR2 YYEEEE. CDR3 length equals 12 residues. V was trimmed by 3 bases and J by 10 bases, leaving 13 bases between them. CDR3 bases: TGTGCCAGCAGCTCCTACTCCGGGGGAGCTTTCTTT. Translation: CASSSYSGGAFF.